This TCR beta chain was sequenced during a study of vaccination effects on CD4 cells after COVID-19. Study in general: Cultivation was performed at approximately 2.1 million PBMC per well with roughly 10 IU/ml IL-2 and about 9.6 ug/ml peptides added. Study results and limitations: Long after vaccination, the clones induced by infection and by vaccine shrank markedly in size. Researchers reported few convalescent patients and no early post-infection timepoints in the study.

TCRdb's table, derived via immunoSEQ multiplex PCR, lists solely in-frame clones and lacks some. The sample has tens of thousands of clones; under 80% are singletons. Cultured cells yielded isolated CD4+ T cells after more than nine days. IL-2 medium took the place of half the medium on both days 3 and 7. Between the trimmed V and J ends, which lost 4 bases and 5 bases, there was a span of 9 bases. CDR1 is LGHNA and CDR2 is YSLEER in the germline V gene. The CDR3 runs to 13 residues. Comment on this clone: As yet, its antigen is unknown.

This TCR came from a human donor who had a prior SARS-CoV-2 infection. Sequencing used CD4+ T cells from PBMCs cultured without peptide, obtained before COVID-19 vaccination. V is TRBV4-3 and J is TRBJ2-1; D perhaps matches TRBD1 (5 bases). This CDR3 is CASSRTTDNEQFF. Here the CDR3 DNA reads TGCGCCAGCAGCCGGACAACGGACAATGAGCAGTTCTTC.